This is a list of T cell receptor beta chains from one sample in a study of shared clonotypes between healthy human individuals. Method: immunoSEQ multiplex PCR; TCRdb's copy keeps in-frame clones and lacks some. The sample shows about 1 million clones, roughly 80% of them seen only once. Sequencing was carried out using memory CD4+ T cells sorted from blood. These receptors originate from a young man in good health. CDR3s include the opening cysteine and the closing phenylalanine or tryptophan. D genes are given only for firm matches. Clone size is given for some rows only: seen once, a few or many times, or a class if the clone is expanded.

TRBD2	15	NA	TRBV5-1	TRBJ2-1	CASSFVAGGYNEQFF	TGCGCCAGCAGTTTTGTAGCGGGAGGTTACAATGAGCAGTTCTTC
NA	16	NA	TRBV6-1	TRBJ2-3	CASSEGKQGGTDTQYF	TGTGCCAGCAGTGAGGGTAAACAGGGCGGGACAGATACGCAGTATTTT
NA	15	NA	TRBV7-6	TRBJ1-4	CASSLVGAGNEKLFF	TGTGCCAGCAGCTTAGTGGGTGCCGGTAATGAAAAACTGTTTTTT
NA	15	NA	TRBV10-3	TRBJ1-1	CAISESWRENTEAFF	TGTGCCATCAGTGAGTCTTGGAGGGAGAACACTGAAGCTTTCTTT
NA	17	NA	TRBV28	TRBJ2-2	CASSLSGPGPNTGELFF	TGTGCCAGCAGTTTATCCGGGCCCGGACCGAACACCGGGGAGCTGTTTTTT
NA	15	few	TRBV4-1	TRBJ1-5	CASSHRFPVDQPQHF	TGCGCCAGCAGCCATAGATTCCCAGTTGATCAGCCCCAGCATTTT
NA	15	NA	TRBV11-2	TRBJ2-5	CASSSGGLSGETQYF	TGTGCCAGCAGCTCAGGGGGACTGTCAGGCGAGACCCAGTACTTC
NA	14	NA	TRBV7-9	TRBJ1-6	CASSLGDINSPLHF	TGTGCCAGCAGCTTAGGGGACATTAATTCACCCCTCCACTTT
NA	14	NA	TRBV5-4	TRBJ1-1	CASIGPSLNTEAFF	TGTGCCAGCATTGGGCCTTCTCTGAACACTGAAGCTTTCTTT
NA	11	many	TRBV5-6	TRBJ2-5	CASSSQETQYF	TGTGCCAGCAGCTCCCAGGAGACCCAGTACTTC
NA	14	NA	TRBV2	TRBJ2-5	CASSESGLGETQYF	TGTGCCAGCAGTGAATCTGGCCTCGGGGAGACCCAGTACTTC
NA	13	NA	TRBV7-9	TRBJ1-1	CASNLGGNTEAFF	TGTGCCAGCAATCTTGGAGGGAACACTGAAGCTTTCTTT
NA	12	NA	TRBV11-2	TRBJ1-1	CASSPQYTEAFF	TGTGCCAGCAGCCCTCAGTACACTGAAGCTTTCTTT
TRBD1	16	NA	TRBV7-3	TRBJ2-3	CASSVTTGGGTDTQYF	TGTGCCAGCAGCGTCACAACAGGGGGTGGCACAGATACGCAGTATTTT
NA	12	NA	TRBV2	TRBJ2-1	CASRGTYNEQFF	TGTGCCAGCAGGGGAACCTACAATGAGCAGTTCTTC
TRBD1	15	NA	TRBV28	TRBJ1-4	CASSLSGQGGEKLFF	TGTGCCAGCAGTTTATCGGGACAGGGGGGTGAAAAACTGTTTTTT
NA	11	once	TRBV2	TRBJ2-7	CASSDLLKQYF	TGTGCCAGCAGTGATCTACTGAAGCAGTACTTC
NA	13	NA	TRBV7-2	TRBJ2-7	CASSFGQRLEQYF	TGTGCCAGCAGCTTCGGCCAAAGGCTCGAGCAGTACTTC
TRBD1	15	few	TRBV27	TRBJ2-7	CASSSQGAPSYEQYF	TGTGCCAGCAGTTCCCAGGGGGCGCCGTCCTACGAGCAGTACTTC
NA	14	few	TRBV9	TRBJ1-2	CASSVQSGNYGYTF	TGTGCCAGCAGCGTACAGTCTGGCAACTATGGCTACACCTTC
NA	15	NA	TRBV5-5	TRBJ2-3	CASSLEGHKTDTQYF	TGTGCCAGCAGCTTGGAAGGACACAAGACAGATACGCAGTATTTT
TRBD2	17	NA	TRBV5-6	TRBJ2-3	CASSLVSGGATADTQYF	TGTGCCAGCAGCTTGGTTAGCGGGGGGGCGACTGCAGATACGCAGTATTTT
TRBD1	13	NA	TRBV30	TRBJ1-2	CAWVWDSNYGYTF	TGTGCCTGGGTGTGGGACAGCAACTATGGCTACACCTTC